This T cell receptor (beta chain) was captured in a study of OX40 agonist ivuxolimab in advanced cancers. The germline V gene encodes CDR1 LNHNV and CDR2 YYDKDF (reference sequence). The CDR3 runs 15 residues. V dropped 0 bases and J dropped 4 bases, with 12 bases sitting between them. The method was immunoSEQ multiplex PCR; TCRdb's version includes in-frame clones alone and lacks a portion of them. This table has about 53,000 clones, about 81% appearing once. The TCR sequence derives from an adult with an advanced solid tumor such as melanoma, head and neck, liver or kidney cancer. The source was CD4+ or CD8+ T cells sorted from blood, collected in a trial of the OX40 agonist ivuxolimab. J is TRBJ1-1 and V is TRBV15, with D unresolved. CDR3 protein: CATSRDRTSATEAFF. CDR3 bases: TGTGCCACCAGCAGAGATAGGACCTCGGCCACTGAAGCTTTCTTT.